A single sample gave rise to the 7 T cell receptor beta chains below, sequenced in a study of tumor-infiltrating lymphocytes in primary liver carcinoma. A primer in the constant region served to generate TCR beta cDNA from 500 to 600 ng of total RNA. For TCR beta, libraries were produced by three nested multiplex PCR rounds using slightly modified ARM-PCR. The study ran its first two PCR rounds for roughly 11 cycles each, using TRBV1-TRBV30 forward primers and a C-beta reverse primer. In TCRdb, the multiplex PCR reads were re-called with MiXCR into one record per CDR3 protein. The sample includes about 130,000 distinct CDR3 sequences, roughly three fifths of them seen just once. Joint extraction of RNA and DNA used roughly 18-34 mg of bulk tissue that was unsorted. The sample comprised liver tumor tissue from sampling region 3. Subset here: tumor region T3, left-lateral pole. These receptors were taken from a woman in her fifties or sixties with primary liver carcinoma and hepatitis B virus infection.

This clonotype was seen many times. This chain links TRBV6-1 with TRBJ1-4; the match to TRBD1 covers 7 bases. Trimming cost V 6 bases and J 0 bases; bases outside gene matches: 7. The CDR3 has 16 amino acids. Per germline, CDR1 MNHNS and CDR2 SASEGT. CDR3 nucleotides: TGTGCCAGCAGGGGGGACAGCCTAGCAACTAATGAAAAACTGTTTTTT. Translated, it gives CASRGDSLATNEKLFF.

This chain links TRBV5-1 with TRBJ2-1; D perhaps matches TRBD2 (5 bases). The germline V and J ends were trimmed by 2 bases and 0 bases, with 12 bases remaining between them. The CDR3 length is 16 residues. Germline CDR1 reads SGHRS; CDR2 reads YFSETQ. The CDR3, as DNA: TGCGCCAGCAGCTTTACGAGCGGAAGCTCCTACAATGAGCAGTTCTTC. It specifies CASSFTSGSSYNEQFF.

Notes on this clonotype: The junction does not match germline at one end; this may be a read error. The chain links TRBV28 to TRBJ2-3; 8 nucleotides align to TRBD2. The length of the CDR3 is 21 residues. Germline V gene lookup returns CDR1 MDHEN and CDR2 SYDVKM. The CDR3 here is CVSSPPLGIARLATSTDTQYF. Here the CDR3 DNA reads TGTGTCAGCAGTCCGCCTTTGGGGATAGCTCGACTAGCGACTAGCACAGATACGCAGTATTTT.

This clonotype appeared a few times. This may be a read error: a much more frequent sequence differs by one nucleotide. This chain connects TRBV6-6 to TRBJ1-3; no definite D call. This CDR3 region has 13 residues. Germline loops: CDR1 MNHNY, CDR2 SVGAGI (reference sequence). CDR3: CAGSYGAGNTIYF. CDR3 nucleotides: TGTGCCGGCAGCTATGGGGCTGGAAACACCATATATTTT.

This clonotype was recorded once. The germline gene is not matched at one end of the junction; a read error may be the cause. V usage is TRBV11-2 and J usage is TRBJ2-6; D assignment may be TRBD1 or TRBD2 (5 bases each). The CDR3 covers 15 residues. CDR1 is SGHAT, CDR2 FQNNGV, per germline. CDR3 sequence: CVSSATSSGTNILTF. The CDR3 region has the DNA TGTGTCAGCAGCGCGACGAGCTCTGGGACCAACATCCTGACTTTC.

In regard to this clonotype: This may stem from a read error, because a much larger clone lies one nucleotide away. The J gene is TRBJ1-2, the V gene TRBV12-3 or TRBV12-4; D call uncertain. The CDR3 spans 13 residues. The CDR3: CASSVDDNYDYTF. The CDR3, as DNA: TGTGCCAGCAGTGTGGATGATAACTATGACTACACCTTC.

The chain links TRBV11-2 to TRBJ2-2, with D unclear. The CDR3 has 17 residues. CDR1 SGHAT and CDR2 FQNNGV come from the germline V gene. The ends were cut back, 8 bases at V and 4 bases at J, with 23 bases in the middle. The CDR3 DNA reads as TGTGCCAGCGGCCGTCATGCGTGGTCAGTAGTCACCGGGGAGCTGTTTTTT. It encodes CASGRHAWSVVTGELFF.